This is a list of T cell receptor beta chains from one sample in a study of T cells after yellow fever vaccination. Each CDR3 protein is one row after TCRdb ran MiXCR on the 5' RACE reads. This table holds a few hundred thousand distinct CDR3 sequences, 6.8% found once. The source material was PBMCs, sampled about 41 days after the first yellow fever vaccination. The receptors were gathered from a man between 18 and 35 years old who received the YFV17D yellow fever vaccine. The CDR3 runs from the conserved cysteine through the conserved F or W. D genes are given only for firm matches. Clone size is stated in some rows and not others, as once, few, many or a class when expanded.

V	size	D	J	DNA	CDR3
TRBV5-1	many	TRBD2	TRBJ2-5	TGCGCCAGCAGCGGGGGCGCGGGGGGGCCAGAGACCCAGTACTTC	CASSGGAGGPETQYF
TRBV3-1	NA	TRBD1	TRBJ1-1	TGTGCCAGCAGCTACTCACAGGGGGCAACTTTCTTT	CASSYSQGATFF
TRBV6-2/TRBV6-3	few	NA	TRBJ2-5	TGTGCCAGCAGTTATTCAGACAGCCAAGAGACCCAGTACTTC	CASSYSDSQETQYF
TRBV7-2	few	TRBD1	TRBJ2-1	TGTGCCAGCAGCCCTCAAGGGACAGGTCTGCGGCAGTTCTTC	CASSPQGTGLRQFF
TRBV28	few	NA	TRBJ1-5	TGTGCCAGCAGTCACCATCAAGACCAGCCCCAGCATTTT	CASSHHQDQPQHF
TRBV5-1	few	NA	TRBJ1-1	TGCGCCAGCAGCTTGGACGATTGGGGCACTGAAGCTTTCTTT	CASSLDDWGTEAFF
TRBV10-3	few	NA	TRBJ1-2	TGTGCCATCAGGGCAGGGTATGGCTACACCTTC	CAIRAGYGYTF
TRBV9	many	NA	TRBJ1-1	TGTGCCAGCAGCCAGGGCGACAGGACGTACGAAGCTTTCTTT	CASSQGDRTYEAFF
TRBV28	few	NA	TRBJ2-4	TGTGCCAGCAGTTTGGCGGACCTAGCCAAAAACATTCAGTACTTC	CASSLADLAKNIQYF
TRBV20-1	many	TRBD2	TRBJ2-3	TGCAGTGCTAGAGTAGCGGGGGTTACAGATACGCAGTATTTT	CSARVAGVTDTQYF
TRBV30	few	TRBD2	TRBJ2-5	TGTGCCTGGAGTGCAAAGAGCGGAGCGGGGGAGACCCAGTACTTC	CAWSAKSGAGETQYF
TRBV12-3/TRBV12-4	few	TRBD2	TRBJ2-2	TGTGCCAGCGGCAAATCTAGCGGGACCACCGGGGAGCTGTTTTTT	CASGKSSGTTGELFF
TRBV5-1	NA	TRBD2	TRBJ2-1	TGCGCCAGCAACAAAGACTCGACTAGCGGCAATGAGCAGTTCTTC	CASNKDSTSGNEQFF
TRBV3-1	few	TRBD2	TRBJ2-1	TGTGCCAGCAGCCAAGAGATTGCAGGGACTAGCGGGGGAAGGAGCTCCTACAATGAGCAGTTCTTC	CASSQEIAGTSGGRSSYNEQFF
TRBV6-1	few	TRBD2	TRBJ2-7	TGTGCCAGCAGTGAACTCGCGGGGGGCCGAGATGGCGAGCAGTACTTC	CASSELAGGRDGEQYF
TRBV7-2	many	NA	TRBJ2-3	TGTGCCAGCAGCGGGAGCACAGATACGCAGTATTTT	CASSGSTDTQYF
TRBV28	few	NA	TRBJ2-5	TGTGCCAGCACCCTGTCGGAGGCTCAAGAGACCCAGTACTTC	CASTLSEAQETQYF
TRBV10-3	NA	NA	TRBJ2-7	TGTGCCATCAGTGAGTATGGGGACGAGCAGTACTTC	CAISEYGDEQYF
TRBV7-9	few	NA	TRBJ2-7	TGTGCCAGCAACACCGGGATCCACTACGAGCAGTACTTC	CASNTGIHYEQYF
TRBV28	few	TRBD2	TRBJ2-1	TGTGCCAGCAGCGCTCTGCGGGGGGGGCCATCCTACAATGAGCAGTTCTTC	CASSALRGGPSYNEQFF
TRBV27	NA	NA	TRBJ1-6	TGTGCCAGCAGTTCCCGGATAGAATCGAGCTCCTATAATTCACCCCTCCACTTT	CASSSRIESSSYNSPLHF
TRBV10-3	NA	TRBD1	TRBJ1-1	TGTGCCATCAGTGTTCGTCAGGGGGACACTGAAGCTTTCTTT	CAISVRQGDTEAFF
TRBV11-2	many	NA	TRBJ2-7	TGTGCCAGCAGCTGGGTGGATTCGGGAGAGCAGTACTTC	CASSWVDSGEQYF
TRBV4-3	few	NA	TRBJ1-2	TGCGCCAGCAGCCAAGTTGGGGCTACGGTTCGGGGTGGCTACACCTTC	CASSQVGATVRGGYTF
TRBV12-3/TRBV12-4	NA	TRBD1	TRBJ2-5	TGTGCCAGCAGTGGTTCCCTCGACAGGGGACTCCAAGAGACCCAGTACTTC	CASSGSLDRGLQETQYF
TRBV7-2	NA	NA	TRBJ1-2	TGTGCCAGCAGCTTAGTGGCACAGGGCAGTAACTATGGCTACACCTTC	CASSLVAQGSNYGYTF
TRBV29-1	many	TRBD2	TRBJ2-5	TGCAGCGTTGAAATCGGACTAGCGGGGTTTAAGGAGACCCAGTACTTC	CSVEIGLAGFKETQYF
TRBV24-1	many	TRBD1	TRBJ2-1	TGTGCCACTAGTAGGACAGGGTCCTACAATGAGCAGTTCTTC	CATSRTGSYNEQFF
TRBV29-1	NA	NA	TRBJ2-3	TGCAGCGTTGTTCCGTCGACACCAACAGATACGCAGTATTTT	CSVVPSTPTDTQYF
TRBV10-3	many	NA	TRBJ2-2	TGTGCCACCCTGGGACTCACGAACACCGGGGAGCTGTTTTTT	CATLGLTNTGELFF
TRBV5-1	many	NA	TRBJ2-2	TGCGCCAGCAGCTTGGGACAGGTTGATGGGGAGCTGTTTTTT	CASSLGQVDGELFF
TRBV7-3	few	NA	TRBJ2-7	TGTGCCAGCAGCCAGGGTAGCGAGCAGTACTTC	CASSQGSEQYF
TRBV12-3/TRBV12-4	many	TRBD2	TRBJ2-3	TGTGCCAGCAGCCCTTGGGGTAGCGGGGCCTCAGATACGCAGTATTTT	CASSPWGSGASDTQYF
TRBV5-1	few	TRBD2	TRBJ2-7	TGCGCCAGCAGCTTGGTCATGCCTAGCGGGGTCTACGAGCAGTACTTC	CASSLVMPSGVYEQYF
TRBV6-4	few	TRBD2	TRBJ2-1	TGTGCCAGCAGTGACTCGGCGGGGGGGAATAATGAGCAGTTCTTC	CASSDSAGGNNEQFF
TRBV20-1	NA	TRBD2	TRBJ2-4	TGCTGTGCTCACCGTAGCGGGGGAGGATCTCCGGGGGACATTCAGTACTTC	CCAHRSGGGSPGDIQYF
TRBV5-1	many	TRBD1	TRBJ2-1	TGCGCCAGCAGCGAGGGGACAGCATATCTGATCAATGAGCAGTTCTTC	CASSEGTAYLINEQFF
TRBV19	few	NA	TRBJ1-1	TGTGCCAGTAGTATAGATGTGCAGGCCCCGGCTTTCTTT	CASSIDVQAPAFF
TRBV7-3	once	NA	TRBJ2-1	TGTGCCAGCAGCTTGCAGGTCATGAATGAGCAGTTCTTC	CASSLQVMNEQFF
TRBV4-1	NA	NA	TRBJ2-3	TGCGCCAGCAGCCCCCGGGGGTTCGCAGGCACAGATACGCAGTATTTT	CASSPRGFAGTDTQYF
TRBV4-1	NA	NA	TRBJ1-1	TGCGCCAGCAGCCAATCTTTGGTCGGGTGGGGTGAAGCTTTCTTT	CASSQSLVGWGEAFF
TRBV10-3	many	TRBD2	TRBJ2-7	TGTGCCATCAGTGAAGGGCTAGCGGGACCACTAGGCGAGCAGTACTTC	CAISEGLAGPLGEQYF